A single T cell receptor (beta chain) is shown here with its context. Antigen unknown. This record belongs to a study of cytomegalovirus exposure and HLA in healthy donors. Study overall: An earlier analysis identified 120 million or so unique TCR beta sequences in 150 million to 200 million T cells. Points from the study as a whole: Most TCR sequences proved rare, with some public TCRs found in many donors. In an earlier analysis, in several hundred donors, most V segments appeared productive either ~90% or ~30% of the time. What a later analysis showed was that several of the most significant clusters appeared linked to common viral pathogens.

Between the trimmed V and J ends, which lost 5 bases and 5 bases, there was a span of 12 bases. The CDR3 is 13 amino acids. Per the germline V gene, CDR1 is MDHEN and CDR2 is SYDVKM. A multiplex PCR was run with 60 Vbeta primers and 13 Jbeta primers. Some clones are missing from TCRdb's copy, which holds only in-frame ones; the method was immunoSEQ multiplex PCR. Here the sample spans about 100,000 clones, about four fifths being singletons. The sample consisted of PBMCs. The J gene is TRBJ1-1, the V gene TRBV28, with TRBD1 as a possible D gene (5 bases). The origin of this receptor is a man aged 40-49 years in good health and CMV-seropositive. CDR3 bases: TGTGCCAGCAGTGGGACTCCCGGGACTGAAGCTTTCTTT. Translating gives CASSGTPGTEAFF. The whole variable domain, remainder taken from reference TRBV28 and TRBJ1-1, is DVKVTQSSRYLVKRTGEKVFLECVQDMDHENMFWYRQDPGLGLRLIYFSYDVKMKEKGDIPEGYSVSREKKERFSLILESASTNQTSMYLCASSGTPGTEAFFGQGTRLTVV.